The next 10 T cell receptor beta chains were all read from a single sample in a study of molecular identifiers for immune sequencing clone quantification. TCRdb re-called the PCR reads through MiXCR, storing one row per CDR3 protein. The sample includes 460,000 or so distinct CDR3 sequences, around 23% seen only once; the top ten take approximately 0.8%. Material for sequencing was naive CD8+ T cells from blood, with Jurkat cell RNA spiked in. Subset denoted: FACS-sorted CD8+CD4-CCR7+CD45RA+ naive T cells. These receptors were collected from a human donor in good health. Some libraries in this study had Jurkat cell RNA spiked in.

This clonotype showed up many times. J is TRBJ1-5 and V is TRBV2; D gene ambiguous. The germline V gene has CDR1 SNHLY and CDR2 FYNNEI. Deletions cut 9 bases from V and 3 bases from J, with 9 bases between. CDR3 length equals 12 residues. The CDR3 protein is CARWWFNQPQHF. The CDR3 DNA reads as TGTGCCAGGTGGTGGTTCAATCAGCCCCAGCATTTT. Filled out from reference TRBV2 and TRBJ1-5, the complete variable domain reads EPEVTQTPSHQVTQMGQEVILRCVPISNHLYFYWYRQILGQKVEFLVSFYNNEISEKSEIFDDQFSVERPDGSNFTLKIRSTKLEDSAMYFCARWWFNQPQHFGDGTRLSIL.

The chain links TRBV20-1 to TRBJ1-3; D is ambiguous. The V and J ends lost 0 bases and 3 bases respectively, with 15 bases between them. Germline loops: CDR1 DFQATT, CDR2 SNEGSKA (reference sequence). The CDR3 is 16 residues long. CDR3 DNA sequence: TGCAGTGCTAGAGATCGGCGGGTTAGCTTTGGAAACACCATATATTTT. Protein sequence: CSARDRRVSFGNTIYF.

This sequence joins TRBV4-1 and TRBJ2-3; D is unclear. The CDR3 spans 15 residues. Germline CDR1 reads MGHRA; CDR2 reads YSYEKL. V was clipped by 3 bases and J by 1 base, with 11 bases between them. The CDR3 DNA sequence: TGCGCCAGCAGCCACGGGCACAAGGGCACAGATACGCAGTATTTT. This codes for CASSHGHKGTDTQYF.

In the case of this clonotype: This may stem from a read error, because a much larger clone lies one nucleotide away. The chain is built from TRBV5-6 and TRBJ2-1, with D maybe TRBD2 (7 bases). Germline V gives CDR1 SGHDT, CDR2 YYEEEE. This CDR3 contains 15 residues. DNA of the CDR3: TGTGCCAGCAGCCCGGGGGGCGCTCCCTACAATGAGCAGCTCTTC. The encoded protein is CASSPGGAPYNEQLF.

This clonotype was observed at least ten times. The chain has TRBV29-1 and TRBJ1-5, with D possibly TRBD1 on 5 matching bases. V lost 6 bases, J lost 0 bases, and 21 bases lay in between. The CDR3 sequence is 17 residues long. Germline V lookup: CDR1 SQVTM, CDR2 ANQGSEA. CDR3 loop: CSVRARVPIYSNQPQHF. In DNA form, the CDR3 reads TGCAGCGTCAGGGCACGCGTCCCCATTTATAGCAATCAGCCCCAGCATTTT.

This clonotype was detected ten times or more. J is TRBJ2-2 and V is TRBV7-9, with D possibly called TRBD1 or TRBD2 (5 bases each). CDR3 length: 14 residues. Deletions cut 7 bases from V and 6 bases from J, with 15 bases between. Germline V CDR1 and CDR2: SEHNR, FQNEAQ (reference sequence). In DNA, the CDR3 is TGTGCCAGCACCCCTTGGGGGTTGTCCGGGGAGCTGTTTTTT. Protein: CASTPWGLSGELFF. Full variable domain (remainder filled in from reference TRBV7-9 and TRBJ2-2): DTGVSQNPRHKITKRGQNVTFRCDPISEHNRLYWYRQTLGQGPEFLTYFQNEAQLEKSRLLSDRFSAERPKGSFSTLEIQRTEQGDSAMYLCASTPWGLSGELFFGEGSRLTVL.

This chain links TRBV19 with TRBJ2-7, with 11 bases that match TRBD2. The germline V gene has CDR1 LNHDA and CDR2 SQIVND (reference sequence). Trimming at V came to 1 base and at J to 3 bases, leaving 5 bases not matched to a gene. This CDR3 comprises 16 residues. The CDR3 sequence is CASSIVGGLADYEQYF. The CDR3, as DNA: TGTGCCAGTAGTATAGTAGGGGGACTAGCGGACTACGAGCAGTACTTC.

Concerning this clonotype itself: One end of the junction does not line up with germline, which may come from a read error. The chain employs TRBV23-1 and TRBJ2-2; 8 bases line up with TRBD2. TRBV23-1 falls under the ORF class, with uncertain function. This CDR3 is built from 18 residues. This CDR3 reads CASSQSPDSGANAGELFF. CDR3 DNA: TGCGCCAGCAGTCAATCGCCGGATAGCGGGGCGAACGCCGGGGAGCTGTTTTTT.

This clonotype came up a few times. The chain carries TRBV15 and TRBJ1-1, with TRBD1 as a possible D gene (5 bases). Germline-derived CDR1 and CDR2 are LNHNV and YYDKDF (reference sequence). The CDR3 has 13 amino acids. V lost 5 bases and J lost 4, with 11 bases in between. The CDR3 coding sequence is TGTGCCACCAGCGACTCCAGGGTCACTGAAGCTTTCTTT. It encodes CATSDSRVTEAFF.

V and J are TRBV12-3 or TRBV12-4 and TRBJ2-3, with 8 nucleotides matching TRBD1. CDR3 length: 15 residues. With 2 bases clipped from V and 4 bases from J, the junction kept 5 bases outside the gene matches. The CDR3 nucleotides read TGTGCCAGCAGTTTATTCCCGGACAGGGCAGATACGCAGTATTTT. It encodes CASSLFPDRADTQYF.